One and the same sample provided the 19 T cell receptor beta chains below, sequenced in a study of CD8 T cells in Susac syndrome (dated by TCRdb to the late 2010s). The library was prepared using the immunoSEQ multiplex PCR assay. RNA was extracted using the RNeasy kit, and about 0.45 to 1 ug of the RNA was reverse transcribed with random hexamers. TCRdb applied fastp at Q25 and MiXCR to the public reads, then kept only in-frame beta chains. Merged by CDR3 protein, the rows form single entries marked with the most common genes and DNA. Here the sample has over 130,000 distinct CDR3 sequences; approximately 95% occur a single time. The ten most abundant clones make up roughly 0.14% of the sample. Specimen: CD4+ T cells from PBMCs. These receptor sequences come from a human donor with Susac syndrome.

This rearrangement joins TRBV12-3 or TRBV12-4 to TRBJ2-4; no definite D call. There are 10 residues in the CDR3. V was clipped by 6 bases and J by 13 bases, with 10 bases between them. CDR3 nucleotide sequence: TGTGCCAGCAGCCCCCAGTCGCAGTACTTC. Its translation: CASSPQSQYF.

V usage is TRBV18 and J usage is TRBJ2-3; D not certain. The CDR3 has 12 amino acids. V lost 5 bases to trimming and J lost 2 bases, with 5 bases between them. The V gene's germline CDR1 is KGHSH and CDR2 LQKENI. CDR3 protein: CASSASTDTQYF. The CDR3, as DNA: TGTGCCAGCTCAGCGTCCACAGATACGCAGTATTTT. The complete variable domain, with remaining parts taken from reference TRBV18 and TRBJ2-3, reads NAGVMQNPRHLVRRRGQEARLRCSPMKGHSHVYWYRQLPEEGLKFMVYLQKENIIDESGMPKERFSAEFPKEGPSILRIQQVVRGDSAAYFCASSASTDTQYFGPGTRLTVL.

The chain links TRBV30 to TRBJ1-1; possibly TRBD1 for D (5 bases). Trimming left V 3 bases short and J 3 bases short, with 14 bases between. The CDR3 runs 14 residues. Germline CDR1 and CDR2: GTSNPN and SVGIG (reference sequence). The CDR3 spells CAWRAQGRDTEAFF. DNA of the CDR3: TGTGCCTGGAGGGCGCAGGGTCGGGACACTGAAGCTTTCTTT.

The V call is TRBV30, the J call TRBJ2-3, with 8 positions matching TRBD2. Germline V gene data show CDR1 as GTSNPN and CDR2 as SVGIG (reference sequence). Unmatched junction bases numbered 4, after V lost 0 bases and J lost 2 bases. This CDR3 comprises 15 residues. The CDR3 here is CAWSVAGGATDTQYF. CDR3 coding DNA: TGTGCCTGGAGTGTGGCCGGGGGGGCCACAGATACGCAGTATTTT.

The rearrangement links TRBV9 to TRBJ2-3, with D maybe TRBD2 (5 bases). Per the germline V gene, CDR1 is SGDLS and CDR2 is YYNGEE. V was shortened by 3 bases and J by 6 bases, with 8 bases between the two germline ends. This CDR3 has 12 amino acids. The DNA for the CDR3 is TGTGCCAGCAGCGCCGCGGGTGATACGCAGTATTTT. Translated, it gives CASSAAGDTQYF.

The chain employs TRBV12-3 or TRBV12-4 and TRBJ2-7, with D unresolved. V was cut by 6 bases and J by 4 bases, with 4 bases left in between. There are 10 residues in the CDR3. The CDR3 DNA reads TGTGCCAGCAGGCCATACGAGCAGTACTTC. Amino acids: CASRPYEQYF.

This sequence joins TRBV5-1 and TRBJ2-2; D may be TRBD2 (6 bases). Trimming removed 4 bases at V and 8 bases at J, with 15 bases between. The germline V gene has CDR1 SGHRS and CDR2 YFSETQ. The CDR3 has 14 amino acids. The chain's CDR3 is CASSDLGGAGELFF. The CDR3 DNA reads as TGCGCCAGCAGCGACCTGGGGGGTGCGGGGGAGCTGTTTTTT.

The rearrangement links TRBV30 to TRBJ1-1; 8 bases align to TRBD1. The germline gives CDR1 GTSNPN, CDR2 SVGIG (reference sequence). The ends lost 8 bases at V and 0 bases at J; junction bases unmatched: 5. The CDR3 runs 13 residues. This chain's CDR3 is CAETTGVNTEAFF. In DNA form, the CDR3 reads TGTGCCGAGACGACAGGGGTGAACACTGAAGCTTTCTTT.

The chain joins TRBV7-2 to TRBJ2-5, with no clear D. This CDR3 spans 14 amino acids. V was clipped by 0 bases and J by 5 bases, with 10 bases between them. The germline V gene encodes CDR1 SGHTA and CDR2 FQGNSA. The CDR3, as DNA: TGTGCCAGCAGCTTAGCGCTGGGCTTCGAGACCCAGTACTTC. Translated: CASSLALGFETQYF.

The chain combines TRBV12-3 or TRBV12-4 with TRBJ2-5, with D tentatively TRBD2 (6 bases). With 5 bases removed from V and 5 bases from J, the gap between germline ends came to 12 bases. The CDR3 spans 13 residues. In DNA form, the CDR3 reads TGTGCCAGCAGTCGGGACTTAATGGAGACCCAGTACTTC. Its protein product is CASSRDLMETQYF.

The CDR3 bases are TGTGCCAGCAGCCCCGACCGGAGGGAGGGCGAGCAGTACTTC. Amino acids: CASSPDRREGEQYF. The chain uses TRBV9 and TRBJ2-7; 7 nucleotides match TRBD2. V was pared by 4 bases and J by 6 bases, with 10 bases of the junction left unmatched. Germline assignment: CDR1 SGDLS and CDR2 YYNGEE. The CDR3 extends over 14 amino acids. The variable domain in full, with the rest retrieved from reference TRBV9 and TRBJ2-7, is DSGVTQTPKHLITATGQRVTLRCSPRSGDLSVYWYQQSLDQGLQFLIQYYNGEERAKGNILERFSAQQFPDLHSELNLSSLELGDSALYFCASSPDRREGEQYFGPGTRLTVT.

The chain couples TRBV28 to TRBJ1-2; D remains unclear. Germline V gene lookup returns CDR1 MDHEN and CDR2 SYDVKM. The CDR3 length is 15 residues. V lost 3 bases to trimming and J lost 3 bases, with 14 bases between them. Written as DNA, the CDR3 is TGTGCCAGCAGTTTCCGCGAGGCCAGTTACTATGGCTACACCTTC. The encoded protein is CASSFREASYYGYTF.

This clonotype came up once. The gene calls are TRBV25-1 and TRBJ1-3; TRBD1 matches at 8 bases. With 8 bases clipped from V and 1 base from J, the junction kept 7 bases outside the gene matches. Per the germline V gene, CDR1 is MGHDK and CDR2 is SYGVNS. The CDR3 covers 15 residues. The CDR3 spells CASHPGTGSGNTIYF. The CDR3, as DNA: TGTGCCAGCCACCCAGGGACAGGTTCTGGAAACACCATATATTTT.

The CDR3 coding sequence is TGCGCCAGCAGCCAAGAGGGAGTTGCTTCCGCGGGACAGTACTATGGCTACACCTTC. Residues: CASSQEGVASAGQYYGYTF. This chain uses TRBV4-1 with TRBJ1-2; TRBD1 matches 7 bases. The CDR3 is made up of 19 amino acids. J lost 3 bases, V lost 0 bases, and 16 bases had no gene match. Germline CDR1 reads MGHRA; CDR2 reads YSYEKL.

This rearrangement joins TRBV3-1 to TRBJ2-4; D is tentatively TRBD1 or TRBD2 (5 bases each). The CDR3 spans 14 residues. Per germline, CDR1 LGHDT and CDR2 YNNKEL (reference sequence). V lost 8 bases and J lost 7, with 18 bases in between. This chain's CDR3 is CASRSAGASNIQYF. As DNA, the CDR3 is TGTGCCAGCCGGAGCGCCGGGGCTTCGAACATTCAGTACTTC.

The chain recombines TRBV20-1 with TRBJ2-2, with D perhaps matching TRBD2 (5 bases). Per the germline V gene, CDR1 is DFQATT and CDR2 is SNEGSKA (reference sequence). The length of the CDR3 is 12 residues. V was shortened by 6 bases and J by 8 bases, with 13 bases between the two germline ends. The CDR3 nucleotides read TGCAGTGCAACTTGGAGGTCGGGGGAGCTGTTTTTT. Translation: CSATWRSGELFF.

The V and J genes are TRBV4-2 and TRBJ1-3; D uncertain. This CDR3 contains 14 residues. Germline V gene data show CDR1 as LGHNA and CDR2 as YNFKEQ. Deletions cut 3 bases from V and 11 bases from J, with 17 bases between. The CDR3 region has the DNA TGTGCCAGCAGCCATGGAATTCCCAATCGATCCATATATTTT. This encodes CASSHGIPNRSIYF.

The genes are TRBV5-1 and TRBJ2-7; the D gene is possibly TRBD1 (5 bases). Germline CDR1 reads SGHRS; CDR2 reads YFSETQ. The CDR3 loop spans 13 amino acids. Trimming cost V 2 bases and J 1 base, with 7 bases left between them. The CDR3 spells CASSLRQSYEQYF. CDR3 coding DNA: TGCGCCAGCAGCTTACGACAGTCCTACGAGCAGTACTTC.

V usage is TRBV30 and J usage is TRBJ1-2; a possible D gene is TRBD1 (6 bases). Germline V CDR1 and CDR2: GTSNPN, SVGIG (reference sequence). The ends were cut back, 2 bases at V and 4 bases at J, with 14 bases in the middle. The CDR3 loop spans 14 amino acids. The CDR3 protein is CAWSSRQDSYGYTF. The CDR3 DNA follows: TGTGCCTGGAGTTCTCGACAGGACTCCTATGGCTACACCTTC.